A single sample is the source of the 13 T cell receptor beta chains below, sequenced in a study of response to subunit inactivated influenza vaccine. TCRdb reprocessed the RT-PCR reads with MiXCR, giving one entry per CDR3 protein. This table has hundreds of thousands of distinct CDR3 sequences, around 14% appearing once. The starting material was PBMCs from blood, obtained about 14 days before vaccination. The source is a man aged 50-60 years who received an inactivated influenza vaccine.

This clonotype occurred a few times. The rearrangement links TRBV7-2 to TRBJ1-4; a weak D match, TRBD1 (5 bases). Trimming left V 5 bases short and J 2 bases short, with 15 bases between. This CDR3 is 16 amino acids long. CDR1 and CDR2 from the germline V gene are SGHTA and FQGNSA. The DNA for the CDR3 is TGTGCCAGCAGCCAAGTCCCGGGGGGGACTAATGAAAAACTGTTTTTT. This gives the protein CASSQVPGGTNEKLFF.

This clonotype showed up just a few times. The genes are TRBV12-3 or TRBV12-4 and TRBJ1-2, with a possible D match to TRBD1 (6 bases). Trimming pared 3 bases from V and 4 bases from J, leaving 12 bases between. This CDR3 has 14 amino acids. CDR3 region: CASSFSGAVYGYTF. The CDR3 nucleotides are TGTGCCAGCAGTTTTTCGGGGGCAGTCTATGGCTACACCTTC.

This clonotype showed up just a few times. The chain has TRBV20-1 and TRBJ2-3; D call uncertain. The V gene lost 2 bases and the J gene lost 0 bases, with 6 bases spanning the gap. This CDR3 spans 13 amino acids. Germline V gives CDR1 DFQATT, CDR2 SNEGSKA (reference sequence). CDR3: CSARYDSTDTQYF. Written as DNA, the CDR3 is TGCAGTGCTAGATATGACAGCACAGATACGCAGTATTTT.

The sample holds a few counts of this clonotype. V usage is TRBV29-1 and J usage is TRBJ2-7; possibly TRBD2 for D (6 bases). Trimming cost V 4 bases and J 5 bases, with 9 bases left between them. The CDR3 covers 11 residues. Germline V gene sequence: CDR1 SQVTM, CDR2 ANQGSEA. In DNA form, the CDR3 reads TGCAGCGTTGGCGGGGAAAACGAGCAGTACTTC. Its translation: CSVGGENEQYF.

This clonotype came up a few times. The chain couples TRBV2 to TRBJ2-7, with D perhaps matching TRBD2 (6 bases). Germline V lookup: CDR1 SNHLY, CDR2 FYNNEI. The CDR3 has 14 amino acids. The ends were cut back, 3 bases at V and 3 bases at J, with 12 bases in the middle. The CDR3 DNA reads TGTGCCAGCAGTGAGGCGGGGATCATCTACGAGCAGTACTTC. Amino acids: CASSEAGIIYEQYF.

This clonotype came up many times. The V gene is TRBV5-1, the J gene TRBJ1-1, with D tentatively TRBD1 (6 bases). The CDR3 has 13 amino acids. V was trimmed by 0 bases and J by 10 bases, leaving 13 bases between them. In germline, CDR1 is SGHRS, CDR2 YFSETQ. The CDR3 sequence: CASSLAGDLRAFF. Written as DNA, the CDR3 is TGCGCCAGCAGCTTGGCAGGGGATTTGAGAGCTTTCTTT.

The rearrangement links TRBV7-8 to TRBJ2-7, with TRBD1 identical over 12 bases. J gave up 5 bases and V 1 base, and 6 bases lay outside the gene matches. This CDR3 is built from 16 residues. CDR1 and CDR2 (germline): SGHVS, FQNEAQ. The CDR3 bases are TGTGCCAGCAGCTTAGTGGGGGGACAGGGGGCTGACGAGCAGTACTTC. It specifies CASSLVGGQGADEQYF.

The genes are TRBV29-1 and TRBJ1-2; D not resolved. V shed 5 bases and J shed 8 bases, with 12 bases lying between them. Per the germline V gene, CDR1 is SQVTM and CDR2 is ANQGSEA. CDR3 length equals 11 residues. The CDR3 region is CSVHPDKGYTF. The CDR3 nucleotides read TGCAGCGTTCACCCAGATAAGGGCTACACCTTC.

V is TRBV7-2 and J is TRBJ1-1; possibly TRBD1 for D (5 bases). Trimming took 1 base from V and 6 from J, leaving 15 bases between them. The CDR3 is made up of 15 amino acids. From germline, CDR1 is SGHTA and CDR2 FQGNSA. The CDR3 DNA reads TGTGCCAGCAGCTTAGGTCCCCACTTGGGGGCTGAAGCTTTCTTT. Translated, it gives CASSLGPHLGAEAFF.

A few counts support this clonotype. The chain carries TRBV7-2 and TRBJ1-1, with 8 bases matching TRBD1. From germline, CDR1 is SGHTA and CDR2 FQGNSA. This CDR3 contains 15 residues. Trimming took 0 bases from V and 4 from J; bases not matched to a gene: 4. The CDR3 region has the DNA TGTGCCAGCAGCTTAGCACCGACAGGGGTCACTGAAGCTTTCTTT. Its protein product is CASSLAPTGVTEAFF.

The rearrangement uses TRBV12-5 and TRBJ2-5; unclear D gene. The ends were cut back, 3 bases at V and 4 bases at J, with 6 bases in the middle. There are 12 residues in the CDR3. CDR1 and CDR2 (germline): LGHNT, FRNRAP. CDR3 bases: TGTGCTAGTGGTTTTGGAGTAGAGACCCAGTACTTC. Its translation: CASGFGVETQYF.

This clonotype was picked up a small number of times. This chain connects TRBV5-1 to TRBJ2-7, with TRBD2 as a possible D gene (6 bases). This CDR3 region has 18 residues. Trimming stripped 4 bases from V and 1 base from J, with 24 bases between. The germline gives CDR1 SGHRS, CDR2 YFSETQ. CDR3 sequence: CASSLGTIADLSSYEQYF. CDR3 DNA sequence: TGCGCCAGCAGCCTCGGAACTATAGCGGATCTAAGTTCCTACGAGCAGTACTTC. Using reference TRBV5-1 and TRBJ2-7 for the parts outside the CDR3, the full variable domain is KAGVTQTPRYLIKTRGQQVTLSCSPISGHRSVSWYQQTPGQGLQFLFEYFSETQRNKGNFPGRFSGRQFSNSRSEMNVSTLELGDSALYLCASSLGTIADLSSYEQYFGPGTRLTVT.

This clonotype was seen a handful of times. The chain links TRBV9 to TRBJ2-3; TRBD2 might be the D (6 bases). CDR3 size: 15 residues. Germline V gene lookup returns CDR1 SGDLS and CDR2 YYNGEE. Trimming removed 0 bases from V and 4 bases from J, with 12 bases in between. The CDR3 loop is CASSVGPGEADTQYF. CDR3 nucleotide sequence: TGTGCCAGCAGCGTAGGTCCCGGGGAGGCAGATACGCAGTATTTT.